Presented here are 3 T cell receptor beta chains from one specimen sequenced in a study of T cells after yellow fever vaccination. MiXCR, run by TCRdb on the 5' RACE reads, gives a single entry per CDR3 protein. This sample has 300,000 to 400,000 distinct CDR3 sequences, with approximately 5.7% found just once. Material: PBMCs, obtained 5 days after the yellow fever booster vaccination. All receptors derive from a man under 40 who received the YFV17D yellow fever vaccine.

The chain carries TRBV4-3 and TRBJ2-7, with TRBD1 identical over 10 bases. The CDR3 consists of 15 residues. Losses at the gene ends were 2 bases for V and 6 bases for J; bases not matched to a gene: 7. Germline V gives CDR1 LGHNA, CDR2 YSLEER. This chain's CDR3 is CASSQTGTGAFEQYF. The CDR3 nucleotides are TGCGCCAGCAGCCAAACCGGGACAGGGGCTTTCGAGCAGTACTTC.

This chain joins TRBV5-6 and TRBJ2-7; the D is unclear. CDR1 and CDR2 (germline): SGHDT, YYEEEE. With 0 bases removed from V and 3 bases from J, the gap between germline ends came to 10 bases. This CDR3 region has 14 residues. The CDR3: CASSLGLLGYEQYF. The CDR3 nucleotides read TGTGCCAGCAGCTTGGGACTTCTCGGCTACGAGCAGTACTTC. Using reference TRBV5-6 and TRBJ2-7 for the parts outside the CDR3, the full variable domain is DAGVTQSPTHLIKTRGQQVTLRCSPKSGHDTVSWYQQALGQGPQFIFQYYEEEERQRGNFPDRFSGHQFPNYSSELNVNALLLGDSALYLCASSLGLLGYEQYFGPGTRLTVT.

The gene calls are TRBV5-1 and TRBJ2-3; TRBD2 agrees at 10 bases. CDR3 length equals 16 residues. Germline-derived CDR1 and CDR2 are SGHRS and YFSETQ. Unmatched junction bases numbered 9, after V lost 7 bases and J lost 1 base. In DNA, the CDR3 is TGCGCCAGCTACCCGACCGGGACTAGCGGCACAGATACGCAGTATTTT. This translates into CASYPTGTSGTDTQYF.